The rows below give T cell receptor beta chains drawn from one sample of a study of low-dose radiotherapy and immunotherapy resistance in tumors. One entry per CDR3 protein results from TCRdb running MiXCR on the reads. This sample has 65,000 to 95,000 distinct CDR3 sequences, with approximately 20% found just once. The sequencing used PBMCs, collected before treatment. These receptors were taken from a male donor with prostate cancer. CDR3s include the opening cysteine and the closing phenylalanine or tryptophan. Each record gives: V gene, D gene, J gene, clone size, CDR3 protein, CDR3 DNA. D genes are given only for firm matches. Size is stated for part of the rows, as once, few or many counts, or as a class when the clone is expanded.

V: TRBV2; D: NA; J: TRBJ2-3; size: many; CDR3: CASSVDRPTQYF; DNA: TGTGCCAGCAGTGTTGATCGTCCAACGCAGTATTTT
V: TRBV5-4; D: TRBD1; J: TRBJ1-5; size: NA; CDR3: CASSAGGSNQPQHF; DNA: TGTGCCAGCAGCGCAGGGGGAAGCAATCAGCCCCAGCATTTT
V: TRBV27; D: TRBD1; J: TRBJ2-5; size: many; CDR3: CASSQNTGAQETQYF; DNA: TGTGCCAGCAGCCAAAATACAGGGGCCCAAGAGACCCAGTACTTC
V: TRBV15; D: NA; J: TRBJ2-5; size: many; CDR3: CATSWLVAGETQYF; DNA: TGTGCCACCAGCTGGTTGGTAGCAGGAGAGACCCAGTACTTC
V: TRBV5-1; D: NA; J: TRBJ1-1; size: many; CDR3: CASSLAFLAAPRVTGKGTEAFF; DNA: TGCGCCAGCAGCTTGGCCTTCCTGGCCGCCCCTCGAGTGACAGGAAAGGGCACTGAAGCTTTCTTT
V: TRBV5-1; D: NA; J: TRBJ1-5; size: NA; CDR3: CASSLISGPNQPQHF; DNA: TGCGCCAGCAGCTTGATTTCGGGCCCCAATCAGCCCCAGCATTTT
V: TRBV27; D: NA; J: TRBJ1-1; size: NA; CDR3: CASPQLGRGGTEAFF; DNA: TGTGCCAGCCCTCAACTAGGACGGGGGGGGACTGAAGCTTTCTTT
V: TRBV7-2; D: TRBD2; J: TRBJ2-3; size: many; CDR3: CASSLSGAGGTDTQYF; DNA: TGTGCCAGCAGCTTATCCGGGGCGGGAGGAACAGATACGCAGTATTTT
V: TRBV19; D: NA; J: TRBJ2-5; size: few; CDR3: CASSKSRGETQYF; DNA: TGTGCCAGTAGTAAGTCCAGGGGAGAGACCCAGTACTTC
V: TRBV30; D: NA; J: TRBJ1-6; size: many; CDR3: CAWMGTLMEPLHF; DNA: TGTGCCTGGATGGGCACCTTAATGGAACCCCTCCACTTT
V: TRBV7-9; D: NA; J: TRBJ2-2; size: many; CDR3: CASSFDQNTGELFF; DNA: TGTGCCAGCAGCTTTGACCAGAACACCGGGGAGCTGTTTTTT
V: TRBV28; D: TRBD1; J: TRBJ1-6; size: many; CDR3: CASIGNGQDNSPLHF; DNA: TGTGCCAGCATCGGAAACGGACAGGATAATTCACCCCTCCACTTT
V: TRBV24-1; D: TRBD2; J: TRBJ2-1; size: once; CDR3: CATSDFRLAGNNEQFF; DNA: TGTGCCACCAGTGATTTTAGGCTAGCGGGCAACAATGAGCAGTTCTTC
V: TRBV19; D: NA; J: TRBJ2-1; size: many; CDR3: CASSMLGNGEQFF; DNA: TGTGCCAGTAGTATGTTGGGTAACGGTGAGCAGTTCTTC
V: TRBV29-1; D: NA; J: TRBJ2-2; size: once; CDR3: CSVGPRSANTGELFF; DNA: TGCAGCGTGGGGCCGCGGAGCGCGAACACCGGGGAGCTGTTTTTT
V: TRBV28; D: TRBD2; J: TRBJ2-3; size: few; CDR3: CASSRSGTSTDTQYF; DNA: TGTGCCAGCAGCCGGAGCGGGACTAGCACAGATACGCAGTATTTT
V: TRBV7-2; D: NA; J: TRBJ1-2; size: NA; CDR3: CASSVNPYGYTF; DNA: TGTGCCAGCAGCGTGAACCCCTATGGCTACACCTTC
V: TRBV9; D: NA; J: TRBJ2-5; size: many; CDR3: CASSVGTLGQVETQYF; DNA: TGTGCCAGCAGCGTAGGGACATTAGGGCAAGTTGAGACCCAGTACTTC
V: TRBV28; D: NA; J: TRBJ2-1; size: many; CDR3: CASSFSGSGNEQFF; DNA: TGTGCCAGCAGTTTTTCGGGGTCTGGGAATGAGCAGTTCTTC
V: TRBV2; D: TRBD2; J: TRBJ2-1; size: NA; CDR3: CASREGLAERQFF; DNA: TGTGCCAGCAGGGAGGGACTAGCGGAGCGGCAGTTCTTC
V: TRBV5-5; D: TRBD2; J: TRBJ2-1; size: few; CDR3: CASSLAHRTSGGAKEQFF; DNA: TGTGCCAGCAGCTTGGCCCATAGGACTAGCGGGGGGGCAAAAGAGCAGTTCTTC
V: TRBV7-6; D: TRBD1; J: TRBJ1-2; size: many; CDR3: CASSSGTALGYTF; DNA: TGTGCCAGCAGCTCTGGGACAGCCTTGGGCTACACCTTC
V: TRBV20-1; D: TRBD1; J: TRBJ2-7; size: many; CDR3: CSARDETGGGYEQYF; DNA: TGCAGTGCTAGAGATGAGACAGGGGGCGGCTACGAGCAGTACTTC
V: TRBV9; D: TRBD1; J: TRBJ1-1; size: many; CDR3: CASSVGQGGTEAFF; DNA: TGTGCCAGCAGCGTAGGACAGGGGGGCACTGAAGCTTTCTTT
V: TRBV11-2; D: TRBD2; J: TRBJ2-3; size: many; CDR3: CASSFSGLAGTDTQYF; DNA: TGTGCCAGCAGCTTTTCCGGACTAGCGGGCACAGATACGCAGTATTTT
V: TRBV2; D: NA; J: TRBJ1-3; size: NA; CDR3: CASRDSGNTIYF; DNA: TGTGCCAGCAGGGACTCTGGAAACACCATATATTTT
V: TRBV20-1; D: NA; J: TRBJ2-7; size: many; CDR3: CSASRLTYEQYF; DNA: TGCAGTGCTAGTCGGTTAACCTACGAGCAGTACTTC
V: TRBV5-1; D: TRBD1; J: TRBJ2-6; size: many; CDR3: CASSLGTGVGANVLTF; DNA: TGCGCCAGCAGCTTGGGGACAGGGGTTGGGGCCAACGTCCTGACTTTC
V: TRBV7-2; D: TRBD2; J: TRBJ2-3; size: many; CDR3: CASSPTAGGNTQYF; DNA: TGTGCCAGCAGCCCTACAGCGGGGGGGAATACGCAGTATTTT
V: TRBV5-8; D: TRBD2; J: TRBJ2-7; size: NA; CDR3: CASSPRGGGAGYEQYF; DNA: TGCGCCAGCAGCCCCAGGGGCGGGGGGGCCGGCTACGAGCAGTACTTC
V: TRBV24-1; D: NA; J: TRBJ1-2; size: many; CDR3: CATSDFMTKRGYGYTF; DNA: TGTGCCACCAGTGATTTCATGACAAAACGGGGCTATGGCTACACCTTC
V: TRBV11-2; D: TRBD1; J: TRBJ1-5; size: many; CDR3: CASSFDRASNQPQHF; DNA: TGTGCCAGCAGCTTTGACAGGGCTAGCAATCAGCCCCAGCATTTT
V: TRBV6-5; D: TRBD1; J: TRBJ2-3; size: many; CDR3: CASRKTGGRDTQYF; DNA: TGTGCCAGCAGAAAAACAGGGGGCAGGGATACGCAGTATTTT
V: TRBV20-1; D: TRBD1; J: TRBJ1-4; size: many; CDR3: CSASGQGDEKLFF; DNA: TGCAGTGCTAGCGGACAGGGGGATGAAAAACTGTTTTTT
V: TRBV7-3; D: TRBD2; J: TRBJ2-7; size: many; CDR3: CASSSGLAGEQYF; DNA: TGTGCCAGCAGCTCCGGACTAGCGGGAGAGCAGTACTTC
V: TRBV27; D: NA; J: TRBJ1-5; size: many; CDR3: CASSPTPLGNQAQHF; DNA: TGTGCCAGCAGTCCTACGCCCCTTGGGAATCAGGCCCAGCATTTT
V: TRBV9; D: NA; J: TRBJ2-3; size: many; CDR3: CASSVGTTYTDTQYF; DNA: TGTGCCAGCAGCGTAGGTACTACATACACAGATACGCAGTATTTT
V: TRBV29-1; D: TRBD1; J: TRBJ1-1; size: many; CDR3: CSVERGPNTEAFF; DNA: TGCAGCGTTGAGAGGGGGCCGAACACTGAAGCTTTCTTT
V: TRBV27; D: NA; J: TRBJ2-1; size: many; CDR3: CASSLWGGNEQFF; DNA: TGTGCCAGCAGTTTGTGGGGCGGCAATGAGCAGTTCTTC
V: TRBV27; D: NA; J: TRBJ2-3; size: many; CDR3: CASSFRWRDTQYF; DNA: TGTGCCAGCAGTTTTCGGTGGAGGGATACGCAGTATTTT